This T cell receptor beta chain was identified during a study of blood T cell repertoires in COVID-19. About the study: COVID-19 samples from acute and convalescent phases originated in the United States, Italy and Spain. PBMCs, B-cell-depleted T cells, or T cells provided the cDNA or gDNA that made up the material.

How the authors handled the data: By means of reference gene primer amplification, nucleated cell counts were estimated. The repertoire was sequenced with immunoSEQ multiplex PCR; TCRdb's copy has only in-frame clones and lacks some. V and J calls and clone size are given by that table; D and trimming were obtained from the DNA. The sample gives roughly 150,000 clones, roughly 85% of which show up once; about 4.7% is in the top ten. The CDR3 contains 15 residues. Germline-derived CDR1 and CDR2 are SQVTM and ANQGSEA. Trimming at V came to 5 bases and at J to 1 base, leaving 5 bases not matched to a gene.

The chain has TRBV29-1 and TRBJ2-3; 11 bases match TRBD2. The sequencing input was peripheral blood. This clonotype was obtained from a human donor in a cohort sampled during active COVID-19. The CDR3 here is CSVQTSGEGTDTQYF. CDR3 DNA sequence: TGCAGCGTTCAGACTAGCGGGGAAGGCACAGATACGCAGTATTTT.